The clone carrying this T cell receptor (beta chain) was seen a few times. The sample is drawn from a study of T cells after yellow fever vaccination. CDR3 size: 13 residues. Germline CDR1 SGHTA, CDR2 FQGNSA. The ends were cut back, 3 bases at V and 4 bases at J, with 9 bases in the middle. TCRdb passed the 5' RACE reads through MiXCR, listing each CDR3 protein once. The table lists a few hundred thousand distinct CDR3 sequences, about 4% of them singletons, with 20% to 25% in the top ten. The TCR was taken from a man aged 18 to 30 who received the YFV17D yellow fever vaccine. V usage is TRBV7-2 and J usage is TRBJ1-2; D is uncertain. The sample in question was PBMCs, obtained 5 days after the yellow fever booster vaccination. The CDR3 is CASSFTFLYGYTF. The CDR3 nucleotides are TGTGCCAGCAGCTTTACTTTTCTCTATGGCTACACCTTC.